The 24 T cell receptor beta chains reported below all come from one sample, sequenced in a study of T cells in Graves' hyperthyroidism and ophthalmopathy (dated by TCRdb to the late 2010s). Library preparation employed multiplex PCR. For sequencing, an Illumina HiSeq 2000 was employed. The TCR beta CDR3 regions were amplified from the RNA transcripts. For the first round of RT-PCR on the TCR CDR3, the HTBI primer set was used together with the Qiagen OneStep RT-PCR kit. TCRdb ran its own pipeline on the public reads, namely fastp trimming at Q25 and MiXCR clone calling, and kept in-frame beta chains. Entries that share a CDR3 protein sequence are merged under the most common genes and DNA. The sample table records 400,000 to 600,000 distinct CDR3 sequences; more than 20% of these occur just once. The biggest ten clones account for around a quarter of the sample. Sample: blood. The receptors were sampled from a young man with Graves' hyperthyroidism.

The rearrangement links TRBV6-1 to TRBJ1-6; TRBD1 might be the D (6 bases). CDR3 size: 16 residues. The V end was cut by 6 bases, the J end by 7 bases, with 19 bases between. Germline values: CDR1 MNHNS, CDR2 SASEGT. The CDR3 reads CASSPIRGRGNSPLHF. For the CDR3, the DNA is TGTGCCAGCAGCCCCATCCGCGGCAGGGGAAATTCACCCCTCCACTTT.

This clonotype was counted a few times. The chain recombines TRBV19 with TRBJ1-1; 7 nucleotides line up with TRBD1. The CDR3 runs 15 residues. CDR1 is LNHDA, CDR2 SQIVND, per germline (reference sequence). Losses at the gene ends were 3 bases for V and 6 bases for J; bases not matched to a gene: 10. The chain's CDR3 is CASSMRVGGASEAFF. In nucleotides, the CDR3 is TGTGCCAGTAGTATGAGAGTAGGGGGCGCTTCTGAAGCTTTCTTT.

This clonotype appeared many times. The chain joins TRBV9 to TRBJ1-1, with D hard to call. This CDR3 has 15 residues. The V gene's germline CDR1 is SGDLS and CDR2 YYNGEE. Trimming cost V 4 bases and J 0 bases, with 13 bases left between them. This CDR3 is CASSLSAVMNTEAFF. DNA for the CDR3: TGTGCCAGCAGCCTCTCGGCGGTCATGAACACTGAAGCTTTCTTT.

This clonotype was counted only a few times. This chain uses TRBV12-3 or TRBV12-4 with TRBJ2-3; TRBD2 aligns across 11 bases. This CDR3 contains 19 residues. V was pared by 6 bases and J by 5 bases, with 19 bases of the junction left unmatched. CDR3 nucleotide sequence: TGTGCCAGCAGGCCCTCTTACCGGGTAGCGGGGGGGCGTCGAGATACGCAGTATTTT. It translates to CASRPSYRVAGGRRDTQYF.

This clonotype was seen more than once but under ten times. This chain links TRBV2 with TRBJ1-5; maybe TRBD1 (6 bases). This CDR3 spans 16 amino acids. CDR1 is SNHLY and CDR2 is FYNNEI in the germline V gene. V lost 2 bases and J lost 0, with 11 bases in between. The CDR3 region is CASSESRGGSNQPQHF. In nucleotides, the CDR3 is TGTGCCAGCAGTGAATCGAGGGGGGGTAGCAATCAGCCCCAGCATTTT.

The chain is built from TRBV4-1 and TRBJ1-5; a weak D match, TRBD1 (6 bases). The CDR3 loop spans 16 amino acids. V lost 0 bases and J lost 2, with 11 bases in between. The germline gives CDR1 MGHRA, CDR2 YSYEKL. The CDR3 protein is CASSQEGTGRNQPQHF. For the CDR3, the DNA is TGCGCCAGCAGCCAAGAGGGTACAGGGCGCAATCAGCCCCAGCATTTT.

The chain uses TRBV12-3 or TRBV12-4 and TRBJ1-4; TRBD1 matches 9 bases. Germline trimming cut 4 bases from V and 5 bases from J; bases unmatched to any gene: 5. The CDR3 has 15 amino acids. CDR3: CASSSQGATNEKLFF. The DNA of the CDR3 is TGTGCCAGCAGTTCACAGGGGGCGACGAATGAAAAACTGTTTTTT.

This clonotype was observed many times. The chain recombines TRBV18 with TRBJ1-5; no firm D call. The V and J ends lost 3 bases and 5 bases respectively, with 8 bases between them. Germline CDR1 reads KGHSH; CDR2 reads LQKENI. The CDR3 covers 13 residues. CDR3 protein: CASSPKDDQPQHF. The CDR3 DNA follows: TGTGCCAGCTCACCTAAGGATGATCAGCCCCAGCATTTT.

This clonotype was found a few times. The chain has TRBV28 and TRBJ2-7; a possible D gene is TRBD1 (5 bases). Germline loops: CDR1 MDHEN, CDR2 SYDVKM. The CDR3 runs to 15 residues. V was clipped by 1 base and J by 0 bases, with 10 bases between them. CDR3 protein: CASSLSRALSYEQYF. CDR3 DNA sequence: TGTGCCAGCAGTTTATCCAGGGCCCTCTCCTACGAGCAGTACTTC.

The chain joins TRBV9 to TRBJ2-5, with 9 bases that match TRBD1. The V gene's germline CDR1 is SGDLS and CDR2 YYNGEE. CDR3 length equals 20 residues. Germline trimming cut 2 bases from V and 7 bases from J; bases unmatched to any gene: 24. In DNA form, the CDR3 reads TGTGCCAGCAGCGTTGAGTCCTTGGTGGCCACACAGGGGGCCCCCGGGACCCAGTACTTC. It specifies CASSVESLVATQGAPGTQYF.

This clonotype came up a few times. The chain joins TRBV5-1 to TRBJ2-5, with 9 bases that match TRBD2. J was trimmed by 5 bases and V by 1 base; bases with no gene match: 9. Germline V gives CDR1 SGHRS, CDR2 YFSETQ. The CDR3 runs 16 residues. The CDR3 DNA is TGCGCCAGCAGCTTGAACGTGCGGGGGGGCCGGGAGACCCAGTACTTC. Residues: CASSLNVRGGRETQYF.

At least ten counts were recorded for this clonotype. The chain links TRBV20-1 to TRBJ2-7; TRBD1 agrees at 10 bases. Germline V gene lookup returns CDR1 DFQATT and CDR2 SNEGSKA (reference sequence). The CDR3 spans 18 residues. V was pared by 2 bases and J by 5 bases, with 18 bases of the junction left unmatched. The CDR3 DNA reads TGCAGTGCTAGACAACGGGACAGGGGTCCGAAGAAACCCCACGAGCAGTACTTC. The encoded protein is CSARQRDRGPKKPHEQYF.

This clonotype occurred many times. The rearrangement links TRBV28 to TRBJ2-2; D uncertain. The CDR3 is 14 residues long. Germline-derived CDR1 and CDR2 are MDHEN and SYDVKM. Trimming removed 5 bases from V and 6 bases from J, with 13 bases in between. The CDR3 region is CASSRGGRSGELFF. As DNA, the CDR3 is TGTGCCAGCAGTCGAGGTGGCAGATCCGGGGAGCTGTTTTTT.

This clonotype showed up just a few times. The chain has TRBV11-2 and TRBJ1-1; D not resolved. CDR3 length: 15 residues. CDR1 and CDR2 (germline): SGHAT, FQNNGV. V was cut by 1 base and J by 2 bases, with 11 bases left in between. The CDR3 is CASSLAPRANTEAFF. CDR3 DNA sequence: TGTGCCAGCAGCTTAGCCCCCCGGGCAAACACTGAAGCTTTCTTT.

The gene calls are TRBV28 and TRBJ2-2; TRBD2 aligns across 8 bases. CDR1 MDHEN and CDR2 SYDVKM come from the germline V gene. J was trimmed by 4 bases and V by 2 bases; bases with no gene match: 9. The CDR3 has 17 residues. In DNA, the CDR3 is TGTGCCAGCAGTTTAGGTGGAATAGCGGGAACCACCGGGGAGCTGTTTTTT. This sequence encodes CASSLGGIAGTTGELFF.

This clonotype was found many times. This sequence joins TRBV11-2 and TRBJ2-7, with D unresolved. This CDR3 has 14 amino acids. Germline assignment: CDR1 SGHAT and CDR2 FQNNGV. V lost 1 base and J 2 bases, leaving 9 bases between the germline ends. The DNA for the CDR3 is TGTGCCAGCAGCTTAGTGGAACAGACCTACGAGCAGTACTTC. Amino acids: CASSLVEQTYEQYF.

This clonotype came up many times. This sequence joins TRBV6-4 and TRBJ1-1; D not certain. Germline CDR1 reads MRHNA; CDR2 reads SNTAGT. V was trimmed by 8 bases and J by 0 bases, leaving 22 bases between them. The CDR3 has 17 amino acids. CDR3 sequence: CASGARGTLGMNTEAFF. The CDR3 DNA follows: TGTGCCAGCGGAGCCCGGGGAACCCTTGGGATGAACACTGAAGCTTTCTTT.

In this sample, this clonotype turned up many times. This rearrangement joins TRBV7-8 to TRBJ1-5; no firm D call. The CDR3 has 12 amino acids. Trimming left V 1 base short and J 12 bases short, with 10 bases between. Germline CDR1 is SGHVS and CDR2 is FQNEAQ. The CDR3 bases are TGTGCCAGCAGCTTAGATTCAATAGACCAGCATTTT. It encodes CASSLDSIDQHF.

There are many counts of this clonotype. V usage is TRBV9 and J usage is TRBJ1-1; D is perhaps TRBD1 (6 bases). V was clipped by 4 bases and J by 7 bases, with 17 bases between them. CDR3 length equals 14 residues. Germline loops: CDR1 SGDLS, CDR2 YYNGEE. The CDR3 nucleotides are TGTGCCAGCAGCCCCCGAGGGGGGGTCGGTGAAGCTTTCTTT. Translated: CASSPRGGVGEAFF.

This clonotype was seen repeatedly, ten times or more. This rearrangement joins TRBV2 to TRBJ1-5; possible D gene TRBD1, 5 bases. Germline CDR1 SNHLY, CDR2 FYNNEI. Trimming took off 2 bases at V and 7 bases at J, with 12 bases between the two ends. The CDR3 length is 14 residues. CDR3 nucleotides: TGTGCCAGCAGTGAAATACCAGGGAGACAGCCCCAGCATTTT. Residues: CASSEIPGRQPQHF.

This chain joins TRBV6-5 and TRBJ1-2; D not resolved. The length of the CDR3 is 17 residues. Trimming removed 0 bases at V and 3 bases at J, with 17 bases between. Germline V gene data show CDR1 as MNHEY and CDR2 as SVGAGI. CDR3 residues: CASSYSTPGASDYGYTF. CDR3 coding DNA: TGTGCCAGCAGTTACTCGACACCTGGAGCTTCAGACTATGGCTACACCTTC.

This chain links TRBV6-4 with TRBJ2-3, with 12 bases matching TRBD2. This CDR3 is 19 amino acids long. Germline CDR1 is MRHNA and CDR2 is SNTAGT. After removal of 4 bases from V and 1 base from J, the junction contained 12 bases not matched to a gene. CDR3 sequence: CASSARLAGGPFGTDTQYF. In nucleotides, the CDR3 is TGTGCCAGCAGTGCTCGCCTAGCGGGAGGGCCGTTCGGCACAGATACGCAGTATTTT.

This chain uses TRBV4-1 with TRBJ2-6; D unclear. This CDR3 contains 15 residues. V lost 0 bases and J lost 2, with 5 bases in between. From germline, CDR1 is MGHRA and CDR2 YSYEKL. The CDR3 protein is CASSQEPPGANVLTF. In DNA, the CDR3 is TGCGCCAGCAGCCAAGAACCCCCTGGGGCCAACGTCCTGACTTTC.

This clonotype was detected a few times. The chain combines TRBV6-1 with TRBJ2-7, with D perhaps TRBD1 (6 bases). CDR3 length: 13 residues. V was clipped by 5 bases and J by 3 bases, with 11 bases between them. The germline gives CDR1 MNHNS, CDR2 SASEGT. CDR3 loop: CASSQGRFYEQYF. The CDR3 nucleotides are TGTGCCAGCAGTCAGGGGCGATTCTACGAGCAGTACTTC.